This TCR beta chain stems from a study of blood T cell repertoires in COVID-19. About the study: Samples of COVID-19 (acute and convalescent) were obtained from the United States, Italy and Spain.

Original processing methods: It was from reference gene primer amplification that nucleated cell counts were estimated. Data came from immunoSEQ multiplex PCR; TCRdb stores just in-frame clones and leaves some out. That table supplies the V and J calls and clone size; D and trimming were determined from the DNA. This table holds fewer than 350,000 clones, 89% found once. The CDR3 is 12 amino acids. Germline V lookup: CDR1 SEHNR, CDR2 FQNEAQ (reference sequence). Trimming took 8 bases from V and 7 from J, leaving 12 bases between them. The sequence derives from a man aged 55 to 70 who had recovered from COVID-19. The specimen was PBMCs or T cells enriched from blood (not recorded which). This sequence joins TRBV7-9 and TRBJ1-5; D might be TRBD1 (6 bases). The CDR3 here is CASAQGEQPQHF. The CDR3 nucleotides are TGTGCCAGCGCACAGGGAGAACAGCCCCAGCATTTT.